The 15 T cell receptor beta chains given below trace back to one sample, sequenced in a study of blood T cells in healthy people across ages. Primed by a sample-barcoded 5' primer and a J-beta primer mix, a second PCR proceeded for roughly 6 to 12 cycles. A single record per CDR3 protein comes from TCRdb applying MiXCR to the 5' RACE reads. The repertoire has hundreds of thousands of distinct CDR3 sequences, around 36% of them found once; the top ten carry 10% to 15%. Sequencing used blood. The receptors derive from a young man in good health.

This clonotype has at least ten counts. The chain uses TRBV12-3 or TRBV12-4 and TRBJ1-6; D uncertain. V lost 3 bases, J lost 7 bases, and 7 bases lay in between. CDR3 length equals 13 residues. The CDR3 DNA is TGTGCCAGCAGTTTTTCGGGAAATTCACCCCTCCACTTT. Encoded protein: CASSFSGNSPLHF.

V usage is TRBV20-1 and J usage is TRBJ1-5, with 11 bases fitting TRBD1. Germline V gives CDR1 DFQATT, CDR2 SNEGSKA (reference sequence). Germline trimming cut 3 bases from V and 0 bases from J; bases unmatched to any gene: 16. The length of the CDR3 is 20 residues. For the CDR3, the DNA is TGCAGTGCTAGTGAAGCCGGGACAGGGGGTTGGGACTATAGCAATCAGCCCCAGCATTTT. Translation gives CSASEAGTGGWDYSNQPQHF.

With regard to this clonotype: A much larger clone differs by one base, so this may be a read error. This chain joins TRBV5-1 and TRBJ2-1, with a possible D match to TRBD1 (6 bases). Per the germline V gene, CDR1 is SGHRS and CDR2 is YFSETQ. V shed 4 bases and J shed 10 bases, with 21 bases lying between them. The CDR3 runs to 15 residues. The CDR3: CASSRQRTDSYEQFF. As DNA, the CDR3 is TGCGCCAGCAGCCGGCAACGGACAGATTCCTACGAGCAGTTCTTC. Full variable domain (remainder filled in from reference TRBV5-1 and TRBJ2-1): KAGVTQTPRYLIKTRGQQVTLSCSPISGHRSVSWYQQTPGQGLQFLFEYFSETQRNKGNFPGRFSGRQFSNSRSEMNVSTLELGDSALYLCASSRQRTDSYEQFFGPGTRLTVL.

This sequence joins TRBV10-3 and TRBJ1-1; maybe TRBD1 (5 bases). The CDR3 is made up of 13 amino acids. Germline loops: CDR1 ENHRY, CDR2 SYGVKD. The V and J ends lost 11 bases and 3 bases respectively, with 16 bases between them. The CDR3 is CAHRDGGDTEAFF. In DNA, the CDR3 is TGTGCCCATCGGGACGGAGGGGACACTGAAGCTTTCTTT.

The CDR3 region is CASSWGVLTYNEQFF. In nucleotides, the CDR3 is TGTGCCAGCAGTTGGGGGGTCCTAACCTACAATGAGCAGTTCTTC. The genes are TRBV12-3 or TRBV12-4 and TRBJ2-1, with D possibly matching TRBD2 (6 bases). The CDR3 is 15 residues long. Trimming pared 4 bases from V and 2 bases from J, leaving 12 bases between.

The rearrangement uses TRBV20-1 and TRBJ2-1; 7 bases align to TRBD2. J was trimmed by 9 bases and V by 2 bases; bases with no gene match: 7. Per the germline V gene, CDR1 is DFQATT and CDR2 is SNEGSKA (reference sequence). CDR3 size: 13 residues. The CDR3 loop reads CSARKTGRVEQFF. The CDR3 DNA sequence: TGCAGTGCTAGAAAAACGGGGAGGGTTGAGCAGTTCTTC.

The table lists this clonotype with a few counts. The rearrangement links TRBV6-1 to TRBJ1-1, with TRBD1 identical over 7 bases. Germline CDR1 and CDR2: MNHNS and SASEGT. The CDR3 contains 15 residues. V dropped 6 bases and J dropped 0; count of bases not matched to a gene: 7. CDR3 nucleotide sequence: TGTGCCAGCAGGGTGATGACAGGGATGAACACTGAAGCTTTCTTT. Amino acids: CASRVMTGMNTEAFF.

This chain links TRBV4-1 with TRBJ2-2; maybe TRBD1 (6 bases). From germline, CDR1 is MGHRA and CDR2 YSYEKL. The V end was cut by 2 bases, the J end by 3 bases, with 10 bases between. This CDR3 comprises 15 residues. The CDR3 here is CASSQIQGDTGELFF. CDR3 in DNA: TGCGCCAGCAGCCAAATACAGGGAGACACCGGGGAGCTGTTTTTT.

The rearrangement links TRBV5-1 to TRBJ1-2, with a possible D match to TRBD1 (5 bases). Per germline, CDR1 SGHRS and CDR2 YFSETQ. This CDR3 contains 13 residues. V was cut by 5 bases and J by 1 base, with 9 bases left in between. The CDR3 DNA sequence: TGCGCCAGCAGTGAGGGGAATAACTATGGCTACACCTTC. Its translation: CASSEGNNYGYTF.

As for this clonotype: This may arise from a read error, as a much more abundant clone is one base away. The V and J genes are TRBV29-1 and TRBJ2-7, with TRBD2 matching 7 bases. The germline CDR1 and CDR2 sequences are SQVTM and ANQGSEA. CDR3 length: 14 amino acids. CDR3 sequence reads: CSVDPSGDTYERYF. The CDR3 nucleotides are TGCAGCGTTGACCCGAGCGGGGATACCTACGAGCGGTACTTC.

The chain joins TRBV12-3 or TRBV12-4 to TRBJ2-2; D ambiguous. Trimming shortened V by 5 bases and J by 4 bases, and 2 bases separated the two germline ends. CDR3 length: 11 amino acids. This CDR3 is CASSATGELFF. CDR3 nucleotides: TGTGCCAGCAGTGCCACCGGGGAGCTGTTTTTT.

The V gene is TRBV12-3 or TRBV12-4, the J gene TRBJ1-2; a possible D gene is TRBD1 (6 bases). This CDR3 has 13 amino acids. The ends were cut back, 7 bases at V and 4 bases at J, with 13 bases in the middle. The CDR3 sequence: CASTRRGGYGYTF. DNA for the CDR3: TGTGCCAGCACCCGCAGGGGCGGCTATGGCTACACCTTC.

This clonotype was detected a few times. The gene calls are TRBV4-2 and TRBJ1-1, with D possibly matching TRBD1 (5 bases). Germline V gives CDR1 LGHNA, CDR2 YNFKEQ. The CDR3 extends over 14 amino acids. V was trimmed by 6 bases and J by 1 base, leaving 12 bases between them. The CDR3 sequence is CASRPGTENTEAFF. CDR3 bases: TGTGCCAGCAGGCCCGGGACGGAGAACACTGAAGCTTTCTTT.

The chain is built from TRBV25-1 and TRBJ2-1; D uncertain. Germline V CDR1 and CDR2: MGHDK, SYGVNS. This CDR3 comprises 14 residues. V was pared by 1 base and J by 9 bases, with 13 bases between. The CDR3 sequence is CASSESVLWGEQFF. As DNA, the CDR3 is TGTGCCAGCAGTGAATCCGTCCTTTGGGGTGAGCAGTTCTTC.

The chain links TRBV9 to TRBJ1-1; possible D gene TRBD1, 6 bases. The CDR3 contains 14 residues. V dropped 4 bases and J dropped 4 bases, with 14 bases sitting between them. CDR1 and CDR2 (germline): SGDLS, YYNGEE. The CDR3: CASSREGGGTEAFF. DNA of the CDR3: TGTGCCAGCAGCCGAGAGGGGGGGGGCACTGAAGCTTTCTTT.